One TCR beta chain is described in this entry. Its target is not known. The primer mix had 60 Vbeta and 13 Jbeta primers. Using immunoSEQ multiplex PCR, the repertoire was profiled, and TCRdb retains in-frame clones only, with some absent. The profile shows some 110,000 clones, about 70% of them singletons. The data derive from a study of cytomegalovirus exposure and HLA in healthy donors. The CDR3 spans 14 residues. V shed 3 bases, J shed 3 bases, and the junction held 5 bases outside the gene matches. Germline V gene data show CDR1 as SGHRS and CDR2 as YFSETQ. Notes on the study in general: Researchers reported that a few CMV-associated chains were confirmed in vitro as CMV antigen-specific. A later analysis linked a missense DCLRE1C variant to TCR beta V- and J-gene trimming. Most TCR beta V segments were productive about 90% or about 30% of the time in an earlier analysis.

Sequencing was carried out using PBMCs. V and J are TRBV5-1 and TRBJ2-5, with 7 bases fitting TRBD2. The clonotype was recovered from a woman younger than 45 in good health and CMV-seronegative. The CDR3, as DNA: TGCGCCAGCAGCTCGGGACTACGCGAAGAGACCCAGTACTTC. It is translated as CASSSGLREETQYF.